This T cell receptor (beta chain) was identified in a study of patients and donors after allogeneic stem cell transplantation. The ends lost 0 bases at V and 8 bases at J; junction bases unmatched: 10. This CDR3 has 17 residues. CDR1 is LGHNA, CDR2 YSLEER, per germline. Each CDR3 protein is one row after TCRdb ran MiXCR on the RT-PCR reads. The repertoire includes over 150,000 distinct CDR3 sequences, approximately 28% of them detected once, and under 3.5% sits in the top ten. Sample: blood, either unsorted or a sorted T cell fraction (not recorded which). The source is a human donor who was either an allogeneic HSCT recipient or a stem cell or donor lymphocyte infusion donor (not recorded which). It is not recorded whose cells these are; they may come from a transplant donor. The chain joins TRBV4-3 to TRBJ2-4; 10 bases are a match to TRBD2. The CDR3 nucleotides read TGCGCCAGCAGCCAAGACGGGCTAGCGGGAGTCGGGGACATTCAGTACTTC. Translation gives CASSQDGLAGVGDIQYF.